The clone carrying this T cell receptor beta chain was seen only once. The source of the sample is a study of T cells after yellow fever vaccination. TCRdb reprocessed the 5' RACE reads via MiXCR and lists one record per CDR3 protein. The sample holds a few hundred thousand distinct CDR3 sequences; about 17% are singletons and the top ten take roughly a sixth. CDR1 is MNHEY, CDR2 SMNVEV, per germline (reference sequence). Trimming pared 5 bases from V and 9 bases from J, leaving 16 bases between. This CDR3 has 13 residues. This TCR came from a man in his late teens or twenties who received the YFV17D yellow fever vaccine. The sequences come from PBMCs, collected before the yellow fever booster vaccination. The chain is built from TRBV27 and TRBJ2-5; D is possibly TRBD1 or TRBD2 (5 bases each). The CDR3 spells CASSPTRVRAQYF. CDR3 nucleotide sequence: TGTGCCAGCAGTCCCACCAGGGTGAGGGCCCAGTACTTC.